In its sample, the clone carrying this T cell receptor (beta chain) was seen a few times. As processed by the authors: From reference gene primer amplification, estimates of nucleated cell counts were derived. Clones were sequenced by immunoSEQ multiplex PCR, and TCRdb holds only the in-frame ones, with some missing. V, J and clone size are those of that table, while D and trimming were read from the DNA. The sample includes more than 12,000 clones, around 90% seen only once; the top ten take under 3%. With 6 bases clipped from V and 2 bases from J, the junction kept 7 bases outside the gene matches. The CDR3 consists of 15 residues. Germline loops: CDR1 MNHNY, CDR2 SVGAGI (reference sequence). The sample is drawn from a study of blood T cell repertoires in COVID-19. Turning to the study itself: The United States, Italy and Spain supplied acute and convalescent COVID-19 samples. Nucleic acid was either cDNA or gDNA, and it came from T cells, B-cell-depleted T cells, or PBMCs.

Sequenced material: peripheral blood. The clonotype originates from a woman in her seventies in a cohort sampled during active or convalescent COVID-19. This chain uses TRBV6-6 with TRBJ2-7, with 10 nucleotides matching TRBD1. CDR3 bases: TGTGCCAGCAGGTCTACCGGGACAGGGGCCTACGAGCAGTACTTC. Amino acid sequence: CASRSTGTGAYEQYF.